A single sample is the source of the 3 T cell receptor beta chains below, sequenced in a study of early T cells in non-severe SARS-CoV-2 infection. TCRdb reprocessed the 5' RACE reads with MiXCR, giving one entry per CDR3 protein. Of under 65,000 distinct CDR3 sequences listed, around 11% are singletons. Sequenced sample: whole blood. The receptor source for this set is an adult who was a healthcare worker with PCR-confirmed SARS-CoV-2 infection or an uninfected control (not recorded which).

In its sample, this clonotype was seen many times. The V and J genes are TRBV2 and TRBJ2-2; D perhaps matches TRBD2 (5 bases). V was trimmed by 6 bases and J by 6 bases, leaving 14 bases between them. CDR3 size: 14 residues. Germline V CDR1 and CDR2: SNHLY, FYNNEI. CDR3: CASSVKLAAGELFF. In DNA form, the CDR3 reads TGTGCCAGCAGCGTAAAGCTAGCCGCCGGGGAGCTGTTTTTT.

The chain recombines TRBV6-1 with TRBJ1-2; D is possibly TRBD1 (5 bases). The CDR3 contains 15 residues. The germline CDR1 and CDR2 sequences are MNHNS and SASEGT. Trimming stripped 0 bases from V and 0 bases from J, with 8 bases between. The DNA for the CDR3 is TGTGCCAGCAGTGAAGCCGGGGGAGCTAACTATGGCTACACCTTC. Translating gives CASSEAGGANYGYTF.

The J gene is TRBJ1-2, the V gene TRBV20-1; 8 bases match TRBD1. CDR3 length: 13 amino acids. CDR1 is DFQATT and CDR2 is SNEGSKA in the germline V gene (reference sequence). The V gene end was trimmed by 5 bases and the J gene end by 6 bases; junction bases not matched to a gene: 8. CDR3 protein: CSAGLQGDDGYTF. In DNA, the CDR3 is TGCAGTGCTGGTCTACAGGGGGATGATGGCTACACCTTC.